This T cell receptor (beta chain) stems from a study of blood T cell repertoires in COVID-19. This CDR3 comprises 13 residues. CDR1 and CDR2 from the germline V gene are ENHRY and SYGVKD. The V segment lost 3 bases and the J segment 7 bases; nucleotides outside the gene matches: 2. The data were produced by immunoSEQ multiplex PCR, yet TCRdb's version contains in-frame clones alone and is incomplete. The sample includes about 370,000 clones, nearly 90% of them seen just once. Specimen: PBMCs or T cells enriched from blood (not recorded which). The chain employs TRBV10-3 and TRBJ2-1; 8 bases fit TRBD1. The receptor was isolated from a woman aged 30 to 39 who had recovered from COVID-19. CDR3 loop: CAISERTGNEQFF. The DNA for the CDR3 is TGTGCCATCAGTGAAAGGACAGGGAATGAGCAGTTCTTC.